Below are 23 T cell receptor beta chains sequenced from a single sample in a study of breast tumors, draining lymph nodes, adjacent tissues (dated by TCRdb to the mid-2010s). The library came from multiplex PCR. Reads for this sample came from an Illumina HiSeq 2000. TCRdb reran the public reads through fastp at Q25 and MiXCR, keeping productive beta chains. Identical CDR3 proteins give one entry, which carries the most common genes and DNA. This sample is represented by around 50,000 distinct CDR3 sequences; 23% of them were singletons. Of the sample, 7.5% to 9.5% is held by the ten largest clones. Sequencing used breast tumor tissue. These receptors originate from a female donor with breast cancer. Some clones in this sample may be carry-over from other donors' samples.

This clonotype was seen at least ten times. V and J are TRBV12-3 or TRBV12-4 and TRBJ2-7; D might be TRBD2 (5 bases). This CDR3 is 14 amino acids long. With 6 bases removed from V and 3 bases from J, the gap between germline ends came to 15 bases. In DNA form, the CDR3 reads TGTGCCAGCAGCCCTGACGCGGGCCTCTACGAGCAGTACTTC. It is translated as CASSPDAGLYEQYF.

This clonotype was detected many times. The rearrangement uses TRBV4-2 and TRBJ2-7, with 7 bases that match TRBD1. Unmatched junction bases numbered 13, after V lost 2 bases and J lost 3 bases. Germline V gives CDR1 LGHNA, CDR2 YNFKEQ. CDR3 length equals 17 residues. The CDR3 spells CASSQTLDRETDYEQYF. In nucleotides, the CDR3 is TGTGCCAGCAGCCAAACCCTAGACAGGGAAACGGACTACGAGCAGTACTTC.

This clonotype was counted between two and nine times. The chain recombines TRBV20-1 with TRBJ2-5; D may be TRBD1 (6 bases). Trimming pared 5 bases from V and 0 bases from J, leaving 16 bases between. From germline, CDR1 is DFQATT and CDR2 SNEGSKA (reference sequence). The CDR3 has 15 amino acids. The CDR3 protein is CSAHPRGVYQETQYF. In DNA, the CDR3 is TGCAGTGCTCACCCCAGGGGAGTGTACCAAGAGACCCAGTACTTC.

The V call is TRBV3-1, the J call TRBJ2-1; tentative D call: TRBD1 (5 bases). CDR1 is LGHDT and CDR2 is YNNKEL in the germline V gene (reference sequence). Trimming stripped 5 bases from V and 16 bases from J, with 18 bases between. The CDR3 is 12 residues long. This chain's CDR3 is CASSMKGINQFF. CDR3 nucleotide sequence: TGTGCCAGCAGCATGAAGGGGATTAATCAATTCTTC.

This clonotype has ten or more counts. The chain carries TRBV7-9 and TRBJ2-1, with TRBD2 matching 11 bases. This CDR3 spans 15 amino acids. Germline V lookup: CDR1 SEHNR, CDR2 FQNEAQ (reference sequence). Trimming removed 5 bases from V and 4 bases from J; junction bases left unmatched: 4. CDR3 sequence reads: CASSPPSGGYNEQFF. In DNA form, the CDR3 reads TGTGCCAGCAGCCCGCCTAGCGGGGGGTACAATGAGCAGTTCTTC.

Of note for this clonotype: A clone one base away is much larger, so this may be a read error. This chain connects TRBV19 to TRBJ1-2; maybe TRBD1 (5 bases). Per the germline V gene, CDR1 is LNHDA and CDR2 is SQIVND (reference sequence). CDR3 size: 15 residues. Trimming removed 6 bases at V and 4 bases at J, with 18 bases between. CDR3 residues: CASRKMTDTSYGYTF. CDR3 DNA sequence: TGTGCCAGTAGGAAGATGACAGATACTAGCTATGGCTACACCTTC.

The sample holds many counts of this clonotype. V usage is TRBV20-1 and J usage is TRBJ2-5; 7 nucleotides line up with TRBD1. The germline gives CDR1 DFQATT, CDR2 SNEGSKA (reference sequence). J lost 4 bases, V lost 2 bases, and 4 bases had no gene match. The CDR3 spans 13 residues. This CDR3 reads CSARRDRRETQYF. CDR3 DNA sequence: TGCAGTGCTAGACGGGACAGAAGAGAGACCCAGTACTTC.

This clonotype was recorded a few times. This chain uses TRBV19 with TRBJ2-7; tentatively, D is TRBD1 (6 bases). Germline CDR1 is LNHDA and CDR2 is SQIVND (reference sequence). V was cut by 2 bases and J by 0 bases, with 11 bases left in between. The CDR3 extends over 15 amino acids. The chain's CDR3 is CASSITGSSSYEQYF. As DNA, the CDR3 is TGTGCCAGTAGTATAACAGGGTCTAGCTCCTACGAGCAGTACTTC. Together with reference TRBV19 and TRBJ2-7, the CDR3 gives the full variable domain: DGGITQSPKYLFRKEGQNVTLSCEQNLNHDAMYWYRQDPGQGLRLIYYSQIVNDFQKGDIAEGYSVSREKKESFPLTVTSAQKNPTAFYLCASSITGSSSYEQYFGPGTRLTVT.

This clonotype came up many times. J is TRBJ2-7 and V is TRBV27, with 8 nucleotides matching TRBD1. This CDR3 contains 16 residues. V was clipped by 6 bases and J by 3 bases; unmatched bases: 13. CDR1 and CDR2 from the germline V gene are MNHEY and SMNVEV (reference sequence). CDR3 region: CASRPLGQGRLYEQYF. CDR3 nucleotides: TGTGCCAGCAGACCCCTTGGACAGGGCAGACTCTACGAGCAGTACTTC.

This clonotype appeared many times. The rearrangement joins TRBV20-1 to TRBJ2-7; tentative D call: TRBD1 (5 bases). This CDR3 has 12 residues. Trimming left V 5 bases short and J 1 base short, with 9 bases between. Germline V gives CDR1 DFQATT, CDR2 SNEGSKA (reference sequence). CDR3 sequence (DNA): TGCAGTGCTCGGACACCATCCTACGAGCAGTACTTC. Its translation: CSARTPSYEQYF.

The chain's CDR3 is CASSEPRASGRSDTQYF. DNA for the CDR3: TGTGCCAGCAGCGAACCCCGGGCTAGCGGGAGGTCAGATACGCAGTATTTT. The chain recombines TRBV5-4 with TRBJ2-3, with 11 bases matching TRBD2. This CDR3 is built from 17 residues. From germline, CDR1 is SGHNT and CDR2 YYREEE (reference sequence). V was pared by 4 bases and J by 4 bases, with 11 bases of the junction left unmatched.

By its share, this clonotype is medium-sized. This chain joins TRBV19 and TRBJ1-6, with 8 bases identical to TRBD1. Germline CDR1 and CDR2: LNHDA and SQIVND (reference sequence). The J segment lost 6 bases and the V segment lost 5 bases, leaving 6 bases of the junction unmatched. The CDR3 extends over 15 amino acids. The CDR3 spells CASSAPGGSNSPLHF. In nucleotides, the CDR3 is TGTGCCAGTAGTGCACCAGGGGGCAGTAATTCACCCCTCCACTTT.

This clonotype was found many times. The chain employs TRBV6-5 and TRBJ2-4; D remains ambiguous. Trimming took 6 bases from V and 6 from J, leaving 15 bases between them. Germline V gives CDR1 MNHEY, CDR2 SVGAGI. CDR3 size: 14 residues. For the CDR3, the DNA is TGTGCCAGCAGCCCAGTGGGTAGTGGAAACATTCAGTACTTC. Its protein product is CASSPVGSGNIQYF.

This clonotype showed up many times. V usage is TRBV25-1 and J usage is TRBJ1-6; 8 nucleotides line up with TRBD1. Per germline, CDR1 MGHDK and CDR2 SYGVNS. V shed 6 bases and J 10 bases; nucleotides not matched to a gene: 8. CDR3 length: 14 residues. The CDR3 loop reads CASSNRGWESPLHF. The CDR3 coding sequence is TGTGCCAGCAGCAACAGGGGGTGGGAGTCACCCCTCCACTTT.

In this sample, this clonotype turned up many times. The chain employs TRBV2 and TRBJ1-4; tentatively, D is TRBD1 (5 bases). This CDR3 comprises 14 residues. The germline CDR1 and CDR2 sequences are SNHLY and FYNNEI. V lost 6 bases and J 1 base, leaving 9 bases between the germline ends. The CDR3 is CASRDTGTNEKLFF. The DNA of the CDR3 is TGTGCCAGCAGGGACACCGGAACTAATGAAAAACTGTTTTTT.

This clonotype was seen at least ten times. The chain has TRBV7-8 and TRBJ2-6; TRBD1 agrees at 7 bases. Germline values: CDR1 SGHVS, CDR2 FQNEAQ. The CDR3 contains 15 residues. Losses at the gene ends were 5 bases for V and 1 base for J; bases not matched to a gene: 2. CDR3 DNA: TGTGCCAGCAGCCAGACAGGGTCTGGGGCCAACGTCCTGACTTTC. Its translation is CASSQTGSGANVLTF.

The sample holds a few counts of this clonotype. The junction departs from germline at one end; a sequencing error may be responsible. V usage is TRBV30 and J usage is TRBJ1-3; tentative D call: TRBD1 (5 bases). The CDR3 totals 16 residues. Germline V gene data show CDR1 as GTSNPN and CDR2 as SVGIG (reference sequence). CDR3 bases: TGTGCCTGGAGTCGTTTCCGGGACGGCTCTGGAAACACCATACATTTT. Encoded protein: CAWSRFRDGSGNTIHF.

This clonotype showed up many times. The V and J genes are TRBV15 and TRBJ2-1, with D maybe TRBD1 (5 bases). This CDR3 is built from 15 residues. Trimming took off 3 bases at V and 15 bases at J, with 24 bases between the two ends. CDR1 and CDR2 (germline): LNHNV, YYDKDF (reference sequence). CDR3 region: CATSSTREPGSSLFF. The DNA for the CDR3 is TGTGCCACCAGCAGTACCAGGGAACCCGGGTCAAGTCTGTTCTTC.

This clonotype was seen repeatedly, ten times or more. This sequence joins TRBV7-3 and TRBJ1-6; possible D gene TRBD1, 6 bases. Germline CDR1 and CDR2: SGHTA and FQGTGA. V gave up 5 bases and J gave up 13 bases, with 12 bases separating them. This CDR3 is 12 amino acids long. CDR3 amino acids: CASSEGGGPLHF. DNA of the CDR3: TGTGCCAGCAGCGAGGGGGGCGGGCCCCTCCACTTT.

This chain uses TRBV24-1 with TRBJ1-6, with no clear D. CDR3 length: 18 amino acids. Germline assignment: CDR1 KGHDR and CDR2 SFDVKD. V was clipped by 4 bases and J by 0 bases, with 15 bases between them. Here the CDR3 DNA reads TGTGCCACCAGTGAACACGGACGGCTGGGCTCCTATAATTCACCCCTCCACTTT. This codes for CATSEHGRLGSYNSPLHF.

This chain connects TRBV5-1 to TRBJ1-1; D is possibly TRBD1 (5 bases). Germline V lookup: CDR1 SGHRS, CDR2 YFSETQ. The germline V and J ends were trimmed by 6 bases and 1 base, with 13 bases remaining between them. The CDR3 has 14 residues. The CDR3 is CASTSGTTNTEAFF. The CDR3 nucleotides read TGCGCCAGCACTTCAGGGACGACGAACACTGAAGCTTTCTTT.

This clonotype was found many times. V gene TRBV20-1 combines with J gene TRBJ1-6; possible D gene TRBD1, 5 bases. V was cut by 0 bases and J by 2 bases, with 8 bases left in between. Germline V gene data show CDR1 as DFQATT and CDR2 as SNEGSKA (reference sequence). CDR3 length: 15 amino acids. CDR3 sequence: CSARDWGAYNSPLHF. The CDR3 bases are TGCAGTGCTAGAGATTGGGGGGCCTATAATTCACCCCTCCACTTT.

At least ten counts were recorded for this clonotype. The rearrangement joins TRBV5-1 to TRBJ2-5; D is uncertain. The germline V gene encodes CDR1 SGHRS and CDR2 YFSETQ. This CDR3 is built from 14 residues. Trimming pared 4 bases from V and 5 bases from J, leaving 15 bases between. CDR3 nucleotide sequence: TGCGCCAGCAGCGGAGACACGTTCGGGGAGACCCAGTACTTC. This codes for CASSGDTFGETQYF.